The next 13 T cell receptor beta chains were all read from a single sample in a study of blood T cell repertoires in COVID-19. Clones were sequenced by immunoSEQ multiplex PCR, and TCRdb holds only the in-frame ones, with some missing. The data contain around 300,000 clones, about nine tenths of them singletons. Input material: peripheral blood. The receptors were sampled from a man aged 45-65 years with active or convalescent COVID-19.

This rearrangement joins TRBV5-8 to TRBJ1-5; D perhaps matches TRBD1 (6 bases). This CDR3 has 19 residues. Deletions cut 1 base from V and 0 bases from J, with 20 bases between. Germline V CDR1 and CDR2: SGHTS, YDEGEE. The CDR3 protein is CASSLNPDRGTYSNQPQHF. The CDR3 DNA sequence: TGTGCCAGCAGCTTGAACCCGGACAGAGGAACATATAGCAATCAGCCCCAGCATTTT.

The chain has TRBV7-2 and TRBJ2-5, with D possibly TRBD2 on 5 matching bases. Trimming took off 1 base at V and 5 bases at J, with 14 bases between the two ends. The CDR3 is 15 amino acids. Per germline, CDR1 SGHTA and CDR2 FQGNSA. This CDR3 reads CASSLVGPTGETQYF. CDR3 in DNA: TGTGCCAGCAGCTTAGTGGGCCCTACGGGGGAGACCCAGTACTTC.

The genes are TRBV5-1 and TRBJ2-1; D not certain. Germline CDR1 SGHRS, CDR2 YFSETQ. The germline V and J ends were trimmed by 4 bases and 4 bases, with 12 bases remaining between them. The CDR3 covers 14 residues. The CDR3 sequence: CASSLYFGYNEQFF. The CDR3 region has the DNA TGCGCCAGCAGCCTCTACTTTGGTTACAATGAGCAGTTCTTC.

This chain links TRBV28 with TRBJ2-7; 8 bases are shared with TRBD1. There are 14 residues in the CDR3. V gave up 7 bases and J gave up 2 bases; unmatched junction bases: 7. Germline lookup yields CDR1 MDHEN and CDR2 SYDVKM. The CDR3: CASNSGQGTYEQYF. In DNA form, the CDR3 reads TGTGCCAGCAACTCCGGACAGGGAACCTACGAGCAGTACTTC.

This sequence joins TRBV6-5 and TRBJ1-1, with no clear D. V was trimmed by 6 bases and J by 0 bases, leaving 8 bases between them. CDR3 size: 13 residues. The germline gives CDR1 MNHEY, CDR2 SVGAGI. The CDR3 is CASSLTLNTEAFF. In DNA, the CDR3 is TGTGCCAGCAGCCTTACATTGAACACTGAAGCTTTCTTT.

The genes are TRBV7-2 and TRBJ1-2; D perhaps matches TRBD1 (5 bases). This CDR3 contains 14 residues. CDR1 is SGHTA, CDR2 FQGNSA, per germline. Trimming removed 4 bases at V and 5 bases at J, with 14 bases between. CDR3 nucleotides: TGTGCCAGCAGCTCGTCAGGACACCCATATGGCTACACCTTC. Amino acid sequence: CASSSSGHPYGYTF.

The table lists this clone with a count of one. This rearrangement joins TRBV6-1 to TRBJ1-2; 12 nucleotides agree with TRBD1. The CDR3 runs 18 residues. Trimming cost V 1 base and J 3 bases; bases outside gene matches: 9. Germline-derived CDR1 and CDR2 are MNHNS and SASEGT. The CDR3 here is CASSEGGGTGGPYYGYTF. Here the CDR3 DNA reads TGTGCCAGCAGTGAAGGAGGGGGGACAGGGGGCCCTTACTATGGCTACACCTTC.

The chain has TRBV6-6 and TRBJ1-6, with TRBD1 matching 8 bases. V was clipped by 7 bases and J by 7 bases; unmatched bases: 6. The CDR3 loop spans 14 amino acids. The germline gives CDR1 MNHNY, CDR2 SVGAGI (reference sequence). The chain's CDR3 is CASTPRTGNSPLHF. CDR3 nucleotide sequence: TGTGCCAGCACCCCCAGGACAGGGAATTCACCCCTCCACTTT.

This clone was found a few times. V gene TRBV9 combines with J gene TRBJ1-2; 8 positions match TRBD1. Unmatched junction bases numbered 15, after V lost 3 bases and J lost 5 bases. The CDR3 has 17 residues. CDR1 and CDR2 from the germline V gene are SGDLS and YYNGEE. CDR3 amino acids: CASSGDRRSFGSYGYTF. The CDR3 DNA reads TGTGCCAGCAGCGGGGACAGGCGGTCGTTTGGGTCATATGGCTACACCTTC.

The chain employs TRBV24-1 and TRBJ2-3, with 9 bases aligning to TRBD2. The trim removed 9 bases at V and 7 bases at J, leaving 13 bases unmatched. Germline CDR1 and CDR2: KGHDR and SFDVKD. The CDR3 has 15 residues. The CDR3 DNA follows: TGTGCCACCGGGGAAAGCGGGACTAGCAAGTATACGCAGTATTTT. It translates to CATGESGTSKYTQYF.

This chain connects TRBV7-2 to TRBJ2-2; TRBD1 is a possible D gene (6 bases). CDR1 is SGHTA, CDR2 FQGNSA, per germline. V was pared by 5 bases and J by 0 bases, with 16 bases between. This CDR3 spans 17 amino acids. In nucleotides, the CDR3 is TGTGCCAGCAGCCACGGATATGGACAGTCGAACACCGGGGAGCTGTTTTTT. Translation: CASSHGYGQSNTGELFF.

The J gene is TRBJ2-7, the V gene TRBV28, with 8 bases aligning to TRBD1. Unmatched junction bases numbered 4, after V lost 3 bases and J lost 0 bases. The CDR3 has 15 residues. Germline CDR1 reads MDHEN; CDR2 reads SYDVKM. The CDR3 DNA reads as TGTGCCAGCAGTTTCCGGGACAGGCACTCCTACGAGCAGTACTTC. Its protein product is CASSFRDRHSYEQYF.

CDR3 DNA: TGTGCCAGCAGTCCAACAGGGGGCGGAACTGAAGCTTTCTTT. It yields the protein CASSPTGGGTEAFF. The chain links TRBV27 to TRBJ1-1; TRBD1 matches 9 bases. This CDR3 spans 14 amino acids. V trimming: 5 bases; J trimming: 5 bases; junction bases outside the gene matches: 6. The germline CDR1 and CDR2 sequences are MNHEY and SMNVEV (reference sequence).